One T cell receptor (beta chain) is described in this entry. This record comes from a study of cytomegalovirus exposure and HLA in healthy donors. With 0 bases clipped from V and 4 bases from J, the junction kept 5 bases outside the gene matches. Germline V gives CDR1 LNHNV, CDR2 YYDKDF (reference sequence). This CDR3 has 16 amino acids. The PCR had 60 Vbeta and 13 Jbeta primers. Clones were sequenced by immunoSEQ multiplex PCR, and TCRdb holds only the in-frame ones, with some missing. This sample has 120,000 or so clones, with about four fifths found just once. The TCR was taken from a woman in her forties or fifties in good health and CMV-seropositive. The genes are TRBV15 and TRBJ2-1; the match to TRBD2 covers 8 bases. Sequencing used PBMCs. CDR3 protein: CATSRDYGGGYNEQFF. The CDR3 DNA reads TGTGCCACCAGCAGAGATTACGGGGGGGGTTACAATGAGCAGTTCTTC.